This paragraph reports one TCR beta chain. The count of this clonotype is one. Its antigen is not yet known. No qualities accompany the bases; no much larger clone lies one base away. A single read constitutes weak evidence. The record originates from a study (dated by TCRdb to between 2015 and 2017). Turning to the overall study: The study examined whether tumor-infiltrating Tregs in breast cancer are drawn from blood Tregs or arise in situ by conversion from other CD4+ T cell subsets.

The CDR3 runs 15 residues from the cysteine to the phenylalanine. Only the CDR3 part of the read is kept: 45 bases, read in frame from the first base. The germline ends are 13 bases apart after V is trimmed by 5 bases and J by 2 bases. CDR1 and CDR2 (SGDLS, YYNGEE) derive from the germline V gene. Full-length TCR variable regions were amplified by 5' RACE PCR using constant-region reverse primers, and then by semi-nested PCR using Nested Universal Primer A. The ReliaPrep RNA Cell Miniprep System was used to extract total RNA, which was then reverse transcribed into 5'RACE-ready cDNA with the SMARTer RACE 5'/3' Kit. Multiplex adaptors were used to barcode the full-length TCR alpha and beta libraries, which were then sequenced on an Illumina MiSeq. In the original analysis: Sequencing data were pooled across the five patients for each of nine subset-tissue groups and compared by unsupervised clustering of TCR gene usage. The Morisita-Horn index was used to calculate repertoire similarity, with shared sequences weighted by how much each contributed to each repertoire. Using fastp at Q25 and MiXCR, TCRdb reprocessed the public reads and kept productive beta chains. Every entry covers one CDR3 protein and lists the most common genes and DNA from its rows. TCRdb's processing, not the study's, gives the V and J calls here. This sample comprises about 64,000 distinct CDR3 sequences, roughly 22% of them detected only once. 2.9% of the sample belongs to the ten largest clones.

General conclusions and limits of the study: Tumor memory CD4+ T cell TCR gene usage clustered with blood and lymph node memory CD4+ cells and lymph node naive CD4+ cells. The TCR alpha and beta sequences of tumor-infiltrating Tregs showed the greatest overlap with tumor naive CD4+ T cells, followed by blood naive CD4+ T cells. The larger-cohort validation was restricted to a single TCR beta V-J rearrangement rather than whole repertoires.

CD4+CD45RO+CD25- cells were isolated as memory CD4+ T cells. Tregs, naive and memory CD4+ T cells from tumor, blood and ipsilateral draining lymph nodes of a few breast cancer patients underwent full-length TCR alpha and beta sequencing. Tumor tissue, along with lymph nodes from ipsilateral axillary dissection, was perfused with PBS, minced, and then digested using collagenase I and hyaluronidase. Ficoll density gradient centrifugation was used to isolate mononuclear cells from either lymph nodes or 50 ml of peripheral blood. FACS confirmed that the sorted cell populations were more than 90% pure. The source material was memory CD4+ T cells sorted from a lymph node. This specimen's cell subset or site label, per the study, means: memory CD4+ T cells, CD4+CD45RO+CD25-. This clonotype originated in a female donor with breast cancer. The sequence is built from TRBV9 and TRBJ2-2; the D gene is perhaps TRBD1, from 6 matching bases. The DNA sequence follows: TGTGCCAGCAGGCGGTGGGACACAAACACCGGGGAGCTGTTTTTT. Translated, it gives CASRRWDTNTGELFF.